One T cell receptor beta chain is described in this entry. What it binds is not known. V was pared by 5 bases and J by 0 bases, with 11 bases between. This CDR3 has 16 residues. Germline V lookup: CDR1 SGHVS, CDR2 FQNEAQ. These data come from a study of CD8 T cells in Susac syndrome. Study as a whole: When blood was collected, patients with Susac syndrome were therapy-naive, were taking corticosteroids, or were receiving intravenous immunoglobulin alone. Study conclusions and caveats: The greatest CD8+ clonal expansion in Susac occurred in TEMRA cells and in active patients.

The authors reverse transcribed roughly 0.5 to 1 ug RNA with random hexamers. Across 54 Vbeta and 13 Jbeta, immunoSEQ multiplex PCR amplified TCR beta CDR3. TCRdb reanalysed the immunoSEQ multiplex PCR reads using MiXCR and keeps one entry per CDR3 protein. The data contain some 200,000 distinct CDR3 sequences, about 95% of them singletons. Negative isolation was used for CD8+ and CD4+ T cells, and FACS enrichment was applied to TEMRA cells. The source of this sequence is a human donor with Susac syndrome. Sequences were obtained from CD8+ T cells from PBMCs. The chain uses TRBV7-8 and TRBJ2-6, with D maybe TRBD1 (6 bases). The CDR3: CASSPDRFSGANVLTF. The CDR3 DNA is TGTGCCAGCAGCCCTGACAGGTTCTCTGGGGCCAACGTCCTGACTTTC. The variable domain in full, completed from reference TRBV7-8 and TRBJ2-6, reads GAGVSQSPRYKVAKRGQDVALRCDPISGHVSLFWYQQALGQGPEFLTYFQNEAQLDKSGLPSDRFFAERPEGSVSTLKIQRTQQEDSAVYLCASSPDRFSGANVLTFGAGSRLTVL.